These 25 T cell receptor beta chains came from one sample sequenced in a study of shared clonotypes between healthy human individuals. Libraries were prepared by immunoSEQ multiplex PCR; TCRdb keeps only in-frame clonotypes and omits some of them. The sample consists of some 800,000 clones, nearly 95% of them appearing once. CD8 cells regarded as naive lacked CD45RO, were positively chosen for CCR7, and omitted terminally differentiated effector memory CD45RA+ cells. Sequenced input: naive CD8+ T cells sorted from blood. Receptors were obtained from a man aged 30-40 years in good health.

The rearrangement links TRBV27 to TRBJ2-1; TRBD2 is a possible D gene (6 bases). The CDR3 is 13 amino acids. Trimming took off 6 bases at V and 5 bases at J, with 11 bases between the two ends. Germline V gene sequence: CDR1 MNHEY, CDR2 SMNVEV (reference sequence). The CDR3 loop reads CASREGLNNEQFF. Written as DNA, the CDR3 is TGTGCCAGCAGGGAGGGCCTTAACAATGAGCAGTTCTTC.

The chain uses TRBV13 and TRBJ1-2; D possibly corresponds to TRBD1 (6 bases). The CDR3 spans 16 residues. The germline V and J ends were trimmed by 5 bases and 6 bases, with 22 bases remaining between them. CDR1 and CDR2 from the germline V gene are PRHDT and FYEKMQ (reference sequence). This CDR3 is CASSPTPDSSKDGYTF. In nucleotides, the CDR3 is TGTGCCAGCAGCCCCACCCCGGACAGCAGCAAGGATGGCTACACCTTC. The variable domain in full, with the rest retrieved from reference TRBV13 and TRBJ1-2, is AAGVIQSPRHLIKEKRETATLKCYPIPRHDTVYWYQQGPGQDPQFLISFYEKMQSDKGSIPDRFSAQQFSDYHSELNMSSLELGDSALYFCASSPTPDSSKDGYTFGSGTRLTVV.

The table lists this clone with a few counts. Other DNA sequences in the sample encode the same CDR3. The chain is built from TRBV27 and TRBJ2-3; the D is unclear. The germline gives CDR1 MNHEY, CDR2 SMNVEV (reference sequence). V was trimmed by 4 bases and J by 3 bases, leaving 2 bases between them. This CDR3 comprises 11 residues. The CDR3 spells CASSSTDTQYF. CDR3 in DNA: TGTGCCAGCAGTTCGACAGATACGCAGTATTTT.

This rearrangement joins TRBV25-1 to TRBJ2-7; TRBD2 matches 7 bases. The CDR3 runs to 16 residues. Germline V gene data show CDR1 as MGHDK and CDR2 as SYGVNS. Losses at the gene ends were 4 bases for V and 0 bases for J; bases not matched to a gene: 9. The CDR3, as DNA: TGTGCCAGCAGTGGTAGCGGGTCTAGGAGCTCCTACGAGCAGTACTTC. It translates to CASSGSGSRSSYEQYF.

The V and J genes are TRBV29-1 and TRBJ2-2, with a weak D call TRBD1 (5 bases). Germline V gene data show CDR1 as SQVTM and CDR2 as ANQGSEA. This CDR3 contains 13 residues. Trimming shortened V by 7 bases and J by 3 bases, and 12 bases separated the two germline ends. CDR3 amino acids: CSGCRADTGELFF. The CDR3 nucleotides read TGCAGCGGTTGCAGGGCGGACACCGGGGAGCTGTTTTTT.

The rearrangement joins TRBV2 to TRBJ2-7; tentative D call: TRBD1 (5 bases). Germline lookup yields CDR1 SNHLY and CDR2 FYNNEI. Trimming took off 1 base at V and 0 bases at J, with 10 bases between the two ends. CDR3 size: 15 residues. The chain's CDR3 is CASSEGPTDSYEQYF. The CDR3, as DNA: TGTGCCAGCAGTGAAGGTCCGACAGACTCCTACGAGCAGTACTTC.

The J gene is TRBJ2-7, the V gene TRBV27, with D perhaps matching TRBD1 (5 bases). The germline CDR1 and CDR2 sequences are MNHEY and SMNVEV (reference sequence). Trimming took off 7 bases at V and 0 bases at J, with 13 bases between the two ends. The CDR3 spans 14 residues. CDR3 residues: CASTTTVGSYEQYF. The DNA for the CDR3 is TGTGCCAGCACCACGACAGTAGGCTCCTACGAGCAGTACTTC.

This chain links TRBV7-3 with TRBJ2-5, with 10 bases fitting TRBD1. This CDR3 is 15 amino acids long. V was clipped by 4 bases and J by 8 bases; unmatched bases: 10. CDR1 is SGHTA, CDR2 FQGTGA, per germline. CDR3 region: CASSSGQGVLETQYF. In DNA form, the CDR3 reads TGTGCCAGCAGCTCCGGACAGGGGGTTCTGGAAACCCAGTACTTC.

This chain uses TRBV28 with TRBJ2-7; no firm D call. This CDR3 region has 17 residues. Trimming pared 5 bases from V and 4 bases from J, leaving 24 bases between. Germline CDR1 reads MDHEN; CDR2 reads SYDVKM. The CDR3 protein is CASSPTHDTGPTYEQYF. CDR3 coding DNA: TGTGCCAGCAGTCCTACTCACGACACCGGGCCCACTTACGAGCAGTACTTC. Complete variable domain (other parts from reference TRBV28 and TRBJ2-7): DVKVTQSSRYLVKRTGEKVFLECVQDMDHENMFWYRQDPGLGLRLIYFSYDVKMKEKGDIPEGYSVSREKKERFSLILESASTNQTSMYLCASSPTHDTGPTYEQYFGPGTRLTVT.

For the CDR3, the DNA is TGTGCCAGTAGTATAGATGACAGGGAAGCCTACAATGAGCAGTTCTTC. Translated, it gives CASSIDDREAYNEQFF. The chain employs TRBV19 and TRBJ2-1, with 7 nucleotides matching TRBD1. The CDR3 spans 16 residues. The J segment lost 2 bases and the V segment lost 0 bases, leaving 4 bases of the junction unmatched. The germline V gene has CDR1 LNHDA and CDR2 SQIVND (reference sequence).

The chain links TRBV4-2 to TRBJ2-2; TRBD2 matches 7 bases. Germline trimming cut 3 bases from V and 2 bases from J; bases unmatched to any gene: 3. The CDR3 is made up of 15 amino acids. CDR1 LGHNA and CDR2 YNFKEQ come from the germline V gene. The CDR3 here is CASSQGEGNTGELFF. The CDR3 nucleotides read TGTGCCAGCAGCCAGGGGGAGGGCAACACCGGGGAGCTGTTTTTT.

A remark on this clone: Distinct nucleotide sequences in the sample also encode this CDR3. This chain connects TRBV7-6 to TRBJ2-3; D unresolved. Trimming removed 1 base from V and 6 bases from J, with 5 bases in between. The CDR3 is 12 residues long. Germline V gene sequence: CDR1 SGHVS, CDR2 FNYEAQ. The CDR3 loop is CASSLVQDTQYF. CDR3 nucleotides: TGTGCCAGCAGCTTAGTCCAGGATACGCAGTATTTT.

V and J are TRBV7-9 and TRBJ2-3, with D possibly called TRBD1 or TRBD2 (5 bases each). The germline V and J ends were trimmed by 4 bases and 7 bases, with 9 bases remaining between them. This CDR3 region has 12 residues. The germline V gene has CDR1 SEHNR and CDR2 FQNEAQ (reference sequence). For the CDR3, the DNA is TGTGCCAGCAGCTATGAGGGGAATACGCAGTATTTT. Its translation: CASSYEGNTQYF.

This sequence joins TRBV7-9 and TRBJ2-3, with a possible D match to TRBD2 (5 bases). Trimming took off 7 bases at V and 6 bases at J, with 20 bases between the two ends. CDR1 is SEHNR, CDR2 FQNEAQ, per germline (reference sequence). CDR3 length: 15 amino acids. CDR3 nucleotides: TGTGCCAGCACCGCCAGCGGAGCCGGTCCGGATACGCAGTATTTT. Its translation: CASTASGAGPDTQYF.

The chain links TRBV5-8 to TRBJ2-3, with TRBD2 matching over 9 bases. Germline lookup yields CDR1 SGHTS and CDR2 YDEGEE. With 0 bases clipped from V and 2 bases from J, the junction kept 7 bases outside the gene matches. The length of the CDR3 is 17 residues. The CDR3 here is CASSLAASGVFTDTQYF. The CDR3 DNA reads TGTGCCAGCAGCTTGGCCGCTAGCGGGGTTTTCACAGATACGCAGTATTTT.

This chain uses TRBV28 with TRBJ1-1; the D is unclear. Trimming shortened V by 3 bases and J by 1 base, and 9 bases separated the two germline ends. The length of the CDR3 is 14 residues. Germline V lookup: CDR1 MDHEN, CDR2 SYDVKM. The CDR3 DNA is TGTGCCAGCAGTTTCGGACCACCGAACACTGAAGCTTTCTTT. Translating gives CASSFGPPNTEAFF. The whole variable domain, remainder taken from reference TRBV28 and TRBJ1-1, is DVKVTQSSRYLVKRTGEKVFLECVQDMDHENMFWYRQDPGLGLRLIYFSYDVKMKEKGDIPEGYSVSREKKERFSLILESASTNQTSMYLCASSFGPPNTEAFFGQGTRLTVV.

V usage is TRBV7-6 and J usage is TRBJ1-1; D gene unclear. CDR3 length equals 15 residues. The V and J ends lost 1 base and 1 base respectively, with 10 bases between them. Per the germline V gene, CDR1 is SGHVS and CDR2 is FNYEAQ. In DNA, the CDR3 is TGTGCCAGCAGCTTAGAGCAGACACCGAACACTGAAGCTTTCTTT. Residues: CASSLEQTPNTEAFF.

The genes are TRBV7-9 and TRBJ2-1; D unresolved. The CDR3 totals 14 residues. The germline V and J ends were trimmed by 5 bases and 3 bases, with 11 bases remaining between them. Germline V gene sequence: CDR1 SEHNR, CDR2 FQNEAQ (reference sequence). This CDR3 reads CASSPLFDYNEQFF. For the CDR3, the DNA is TGTGCCAGCAGCCCCTTGTTTGACTACAATGAGCAGTTCTTC.

The chain uses TRBV7-9 and TRBJ2-5; a weak D match, TRBD1 (5 bases). CDR1 and CDR2 from the germline V gene are SEHNR and FQNEAQ (reference sequence). There are 14 residues in the CDR3. Trimming pared 5 bases from V and 5 bases from J, leaving 15 bases between. CDR3 coding DNA: TGTGCCAGCAGCGCATTCAAAGGGGTGGAGACCCAGTACTTC. Residues: CASSAFKGVETQYF.

This chain joins TRBV10-1 and TRBJ2-1; the match to TRBD2 covers 14 bases. V dropped 6 bases and J dropped 7; count of bases not matched to a gene: 5. This CDR3 spans 15 amino acids. The germline gives CDR1 WNHNN, CDR2 SYGVQD (reference sequence). CDR3 sequence (DNA): TGCGCCAGCAGCTCCGGGACTAGCGGGAGAAATGAGCAGTTCTTC. Protein product: CASSSGTSGRNEQFF.

This clone is a singleton in its sample. The gene calls are TRBV5-8 and TRBJ2-7, with 8 nucleotides matching TRBD2. CDR1 and CDR2 from the germline V gene are SGHTS and YDEGEE. The V and J ends lost 4 bases and 0 bases, in that order; junction bases with no gene match: 9. The CDR3 runs 16 residues. CDR3 bases: TGTGCCAGCAGCCCCGCGGCGGGAGGTCCCTCCTACGAGCAGTACTTC. Translating it yields CASSPAAGGPSYEQYF.

This chain links TRBV7-2 with TRBJ2-1; 8 bases map to TRBD2. Germline V gene data show CDR1 as SGHTA and CDR2 as FQGNSA. V dropped 1 base and J dropped 7; count of bases not matched to a gene: 3. This CDR3 comprises 14 residues. The CDR3 DNA is TGTGCCAGCAGCTTAGGGCGGGAGGTAAATGAGCAGTTCTTC. The encoded protein is CASSLGREVNEQFF. The full variable domain, with the rest looked up from reference TRBV7-2 and TRBJ2-1, is GAGVSQSPSNKVTEKGKDVELRCDPISGHTALYWYRQSLGQGLEFLIYFQGNSAPDKSGLPSDRFSAERTGGSVSTLTIQRTQQEDSAVYLCASSLGREVNEQFFGPGTRLTVL.

The CDR3 sequence is CASSEGVTYEQYF. CDR3 DNA: TGTGCCAGCAGTGAGGGGGTCACCTACGAGCAGTACTTC. This chain uses TRBV28 with TRBJ2-7; D may be TRBD1 (6 bases). CDR1 MDHEN and CDR2 SYDVKM come from the germline V gene. Trimming pared 5 bases from V and 2 bases from J, leaving 10 bases between. The CDR3 has 13 residues.

This sequence joins TRBV29-1 and TRBJ2-7, with unresolved D. This CDR3 has 16 residues. The germline V and J ends were trimmed by 4 bases and 2 bases, with 21 bases remaining between them. In germline, CDR1 is SQVTM, CDR2 ANQGSEA. The CDR3 region is CSVGSYIKPRAYEQYF. CDR3 in DNA: TGCAGCGTTGGTTCTTACATAAAACCTAGAGCCTACGAGCAGTACTTC.

The chain carries TRBV9 and TRBJ1-1; D unclear. The CDR3 sequence is 14 residues long. V lost 2 bases and J lost 3, with 11 bases in between. Per the germline V gene, CDR1 is SGDLS and CDR2 is YYNGEE. CDR3 nucleotides: TGTGCCAGCAGCGTGTACCCCGGTGACACTGAAGCTTTCTTT. It yields the protein CASSVYPGDTEAFF.